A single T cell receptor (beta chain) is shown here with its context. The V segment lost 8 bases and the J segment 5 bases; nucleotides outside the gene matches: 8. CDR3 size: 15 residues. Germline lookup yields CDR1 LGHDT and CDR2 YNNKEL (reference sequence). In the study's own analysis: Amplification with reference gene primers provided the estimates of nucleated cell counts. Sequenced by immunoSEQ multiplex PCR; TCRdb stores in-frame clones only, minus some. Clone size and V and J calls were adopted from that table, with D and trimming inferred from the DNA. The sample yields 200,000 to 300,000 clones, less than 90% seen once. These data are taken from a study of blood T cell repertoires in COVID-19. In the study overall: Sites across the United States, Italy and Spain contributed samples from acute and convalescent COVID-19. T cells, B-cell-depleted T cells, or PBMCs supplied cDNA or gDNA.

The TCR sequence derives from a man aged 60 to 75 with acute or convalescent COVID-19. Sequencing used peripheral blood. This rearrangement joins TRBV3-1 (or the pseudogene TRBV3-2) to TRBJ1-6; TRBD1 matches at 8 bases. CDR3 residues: CASCLGDRNNSPLHF. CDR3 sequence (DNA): TGTGCCAGCTGCTTGGGGGACAGGAATAATTCACCCCTCCACTTT.